A single TCR beta chain is shown here with its context. Its antigen is unidentified. The study ran its PCR with 60 Vbeta and 13 Jbeta primers. Profiled with immunoSEQ multiplex PCR; TCRdb holds only in-frame clones, not every one. The sample holds some 110,000 clones, 65% to 90% seen once. The data are from a study of cytomegalovirus exposure and HLA in healthy donors. The germline V and J ends were trimmed by 4 bases and 0 bases, with 10 bases remaining between them. The CDR3 extends over 14 amino acids. CDR1 LNHDA and CDR2 SQIVND come from the germline V gene (reference sequence). The study, taken as a whole, reports: The study carried out a later analysis of TCR beta sequences. It associated about 15,000 of them with specific HLA alleles at a false discovery rate of 0.05. Researchers had no immune exposure information except CMV serostatus available. Later analysis associated a missense DCLRE1C variant with TCR beta V- and J-gene trimming.

This receptor was obtained from a man aged 30-40 years in good health and CMV-seronegative. The sequencing input was PBMCs. The gene calls are TRBV19 and TRBJ2-7; D possibly corresponds to TRBD2 (7 bases). The CDR3: CASSSGGNSYEQYF. The CDR3 DNA follows: TGTGCCAGTAGTAGCGGGGGCAACTCCTACGAGCAGTACTTC.